The 12 T cell receptor beta chains listed next were all sequenced from one sample in a study of blood T cell repertoires in COVID-19. Using immunoSEQ multiplex PCR, the repertoire was profiled, and TCRdb retains in-frame clones only, with some absent. The data show about 290,000 clones, with 85% seen just once and around 4.2% held by the top ten. Sample: peripheral blood. The receptor source for this set is a woman between 50 and 59 years old with active or convalescent COVID-19.

The chain links TRBV19 to TRBJ1-1, with 9 bases matching TRBD1. The V and J ends lost 6 bases and 8 bases, in that order; junction bases with no gene match: 7. CDR1 and CDR2 from the germline V gene are LNHDA and SQIVND (reference sequence). CDR3 length: 13 residues. CDR3 in amino acids: CASSRQGEIEAFF. The CDR3 DNA reads TGTGCCAGTAGCAGACAGGGGGAGATAGAAGCTTTCTTT. The full variable domain, completed using reference TRBV19 and TRBJ1-1, is DGGITQSPKYLFRKEGQNVTLSCEQNLNHDAMYWYRQDPGQGLRLIYYSQIVNDFQKGDIAEGYSVSREKKESFPLTVTSAQKNPTAFYLCASSRQGEIEAFFGQGTRLTVV.

The V and J genes are TRBV3-1 (or the pseudogene TRBV3-2) and TRBJ1-5; D is undetermined. Trimming cost V 1 base and J 0 bases, with 4 bases left between them. The length of the CDR3 is 14 residues. The germline V gene encodes CDR1 LGHDT and CDR2 YNNKEL (reference sequence). The CDR3 DNA follows: TGTGCCAGCAGCCAAGTTAATAGCAATCAGCCCCAGCATTTT. It translates to CASSQVNSNQPQHF.

This clone has a single count. The V call is TRBV5-1, the J call TRBJ2-1, with D perhaps matching TRBD1 (5 bases). The CDR3 length is 15 residues. Trimming removed 0 bases from V and 7 bases from J, with 14 bases in between. Germline V lookup: CDR1 SGHRS, CDR2 YFSETQ. The CDR3 sequence: CASSLDRPANNEQFF. CDR3 nucleotide sequence: TGCGCCAGCAGCTTGGACAGGCCAGCTAATAATGAGCAGTTCTTC.

This rearrangement joins TRBV29-1 to TRBJ2-1; D may match TRBD1 or TRBD2 (6 bases each). The ends were cut back, 7 bases at V and 8 bases at J, with 15 bases in the middle. The V gene's germline CDR1 is SQVTM and CDR2 ANQGSEA. This CDR3 comprises 12 residues. The CDR3 DNA is TGCAGCGGGGGACTGGGGGCTGATGAGCAGTTCTTC. Residues: CSGGLGADEQFF.

This clone showed up just once. This chain connects TRBV9 to TRBJ1-1, with D uncertain. V lost 3 bases and J lost 4, with 13 bases in between. Germline CDR1 SGDLS, CDR2 YYNGEE. The CDR3 runs 14 residues. The CDR3 loop reads CASSANTGGTEAFF. CDR3 bases: TGTGCCAGCAGCGCCAACACCGGCGGCACTGAAGCTTTCTTT.

The rearrangement joins TRBV4-1 to TRBJ2-3, with a weak D call TRBD1 (6 bases). Trimming cost V 4 bases and J 8 bases, with 28 bases left between them. This CDR3 is built from 18 residues. The germline V gene encodes CDR1 MGHRA and CDR2 YSYEKL. DNA for the CDR3: TGCGCCAGCAGCCCCTATTACAGAGACAGTAGCAAAGGGGGTACGCAGTATTTT. Translated: CASSPYYRDSSKGGTQYF.

CDR3 residues: CASSDSASGRGSTQYF. CDR3 sequence (DNA): TGTGCCAGCAGTGATTCGGCTAGCGGGAGAGGAAGTACGCAGTATTTT. V and J are TRBV25-1 and TRBJ2-3; 10 nucleotides align to TRBD2. The ends lost 3 bases at V and 8 bases at J; junction bases unmatched: 11. This CDR3 region has 16 residues. The germline V gene encodes CDR1 MGHDK and CDR2 SYGVNS. Filled out from reference TRBV25-1 and TRBJ2-3, the complete variable domain reads EADIYQTPRYLVIGTGKKITLECSQTMGHDKMYWYQQDPGMELHLIHYSYGVNSTEKGDLSSESTVSRIRTEHFPLTLESARPSHTSQYLCASSDSASGRGSTQYFGPGTRLTVL.

The CDR3 loop reads CAWSVQRSGNTIYF. Written as DNA, the CDR3 is TGTGCCTGGAGTGTTCAGCGCTCTGGAAACACCATATATTTT. The chain uses TRBV30 and TRBJ1-3, with D uncertain. This CDR3 is 14 amino acids long. V dropped 0 bases and J dropped 0 bases, with 6 bases sitting between them. In germline, CDR1 is GTSNPN, CDR2 SVGIG (reference sequence).

CDR3 sequence (DNA): TGTGCCAGTATGCGGACAGGGTCTGGAAACACCATATATTTT. Amino acids: CASMRTGSGNTIYF. The rearrangement links TRBV19 to TRBJ1-3, with 8 bases fitting TRBD1. V lost 7 bases to trimming and J lost 1 base; unmatched junction nucleotides: 3. The CDR3 has 14 amino acids. In germline, CDR1 is LNHDA, CDR2 SQIVND (reference sequence).

The chain couples TRBV5-1 to TRBJ1-1, with D maybe TRBD1 (5 bases). The CDR3 has 16 amino acids. With 1 base removed from V and 0 bases from J, the gap between germline ends came to 13 bases. Germline V gene data show CDR1 as SGHRS and CDR2 as YFSETQ. The CDR3 sequence is CASSLPWEGMNTEAFF. CDR3 DNA sequence: TGCGCCAGCAGCTTGCCCTGGGAGGGGATGAACACTGAAGCTTTCTTT.

As concerns this clone: Within the sample, other DNA sequences also encode this same CDR3. This sequence joins TRBV18 and TRBJ1-2; TRBD1 agrees at 10 bases. After removal of 3 bases from V and 2 bases from J, the junction contained 3 bases not matched to a gene. Germline V CDR1 and CDR2: KGHSH, LQKENI. This CDR3 has 15 amino acids. CDR3: CASSPPGQGNYGYTF. In DNA, the CDR3 is TGTGCCAGCTCACCTCCGGGACAGGGGAACTATGGCTACACCTTC.

The V and J genes are TRBV10-3 and TRBJ1-4; D remains unclear. V lost 2 bases and J 5 bases, leaving 6 bases between the germline ends. This CDR3 region has 13 residues. Germline CDR1 is ENHRY and CDR2 is SYGVKD. The CDR3 DNA follows: TGTGCCATCAGTGAGAGCCCCAATGAAAAACTGTTTTTT. This gives the protein CAISESPNEKLFF.